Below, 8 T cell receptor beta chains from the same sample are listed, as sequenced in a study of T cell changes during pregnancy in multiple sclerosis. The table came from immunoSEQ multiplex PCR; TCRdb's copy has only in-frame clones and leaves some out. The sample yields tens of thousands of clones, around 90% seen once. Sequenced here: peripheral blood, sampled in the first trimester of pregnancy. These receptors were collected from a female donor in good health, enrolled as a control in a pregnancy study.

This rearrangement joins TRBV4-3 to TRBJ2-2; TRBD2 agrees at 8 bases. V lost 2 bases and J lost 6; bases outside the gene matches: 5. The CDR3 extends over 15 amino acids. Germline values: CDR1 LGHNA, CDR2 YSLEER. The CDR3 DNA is TGCGCCAGCAGCCAAACCGGGGGGGAGGCCGGGGAGCTGTTTTTT. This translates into CASSQTGGEAGELFF.

The CDR3 DNA sequence: TGTGCCAGCAGCTCCTCTTCCTCCAGGATCTATGGCTACACCTTC. It is translated as CASSSSSSRIYGYTF. J is TRBJ1-2 and V is TRBV11-2; D is unresolved. The CDR3 consists of 15 residues. Germline V gene data show CDR1 as SGHAT and CDR2 as FQNNGV. Trimming cost V 4 bases and J 4 bases, with 16 bases left between them.

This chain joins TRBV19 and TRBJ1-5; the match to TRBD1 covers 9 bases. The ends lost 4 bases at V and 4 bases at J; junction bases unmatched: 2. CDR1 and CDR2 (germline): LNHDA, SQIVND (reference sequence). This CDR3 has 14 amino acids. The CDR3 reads CASSTGQGNQPQHF. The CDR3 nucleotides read TGTGCCAGTAGTACGGGACAGGGTAATCAGCCCCAGCATTTT.

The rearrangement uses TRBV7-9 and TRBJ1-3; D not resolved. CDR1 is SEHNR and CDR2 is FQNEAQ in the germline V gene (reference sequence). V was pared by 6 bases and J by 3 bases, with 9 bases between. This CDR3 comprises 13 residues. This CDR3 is CASRTGDGNTIYF. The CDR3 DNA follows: TGTGCCAGCAGGACGGGAGATGGAAACACCATATATTTT.

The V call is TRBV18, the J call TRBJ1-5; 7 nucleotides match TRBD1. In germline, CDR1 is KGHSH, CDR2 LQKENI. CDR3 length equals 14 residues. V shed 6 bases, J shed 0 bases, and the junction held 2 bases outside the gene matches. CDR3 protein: CASSTGSSNQPQHF. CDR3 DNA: TGTGCCAGCTCGACAGGGTCTAGCAATCAGCCCCAGCATTTT.

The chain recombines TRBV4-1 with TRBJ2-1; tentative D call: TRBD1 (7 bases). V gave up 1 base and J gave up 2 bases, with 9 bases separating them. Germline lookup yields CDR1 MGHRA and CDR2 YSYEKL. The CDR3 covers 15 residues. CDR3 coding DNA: TGCGCCAGCAGCCAAGGCGGGACAGCCTACAATGAGCAGTTCTTC. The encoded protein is CASSQGGTAYNEQFF.

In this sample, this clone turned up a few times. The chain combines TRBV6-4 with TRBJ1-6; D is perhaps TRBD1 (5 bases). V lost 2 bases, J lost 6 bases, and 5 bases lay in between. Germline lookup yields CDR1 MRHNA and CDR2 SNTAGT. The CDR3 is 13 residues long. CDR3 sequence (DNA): TGTGCCAGCAGTGACAGGGGTAATTCACCCCTCCACTTT. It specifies CASSDRGNSPLHF.

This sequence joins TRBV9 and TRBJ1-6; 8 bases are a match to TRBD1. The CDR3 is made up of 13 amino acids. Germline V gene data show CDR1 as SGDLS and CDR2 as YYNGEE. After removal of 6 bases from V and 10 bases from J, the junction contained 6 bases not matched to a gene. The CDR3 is CASNSGGASPLHF. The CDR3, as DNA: TGTGCCAGCAACTCAGGGGGCGCATCACCCCTCCACTTT.